The entry below gives a single T cell receptor (beta chain) sequence along with its context. Original processing methods: Estimation of nucleated cell counts was performed using reference gene primer amplification. Sequenced by immunoSEQ multiplex PCR; TCRdb stores in-frame clones only, minus some. V, J and clone size reflect that table, while D and trimming were determined from the DNA. The table records over 150,000 clones, 70% to 90% of them present only once. The record originates from a study of blood T cell repertoires in COVID-19. Study overall: Acute and convalescent COVID-19 samples came from the United States, Italy and Spain.

The CDR3 extends over 14 amino acids. The V gene end was trimmed by 2 bases and the J gene end by 5 bases; junction bases not matched to a gene: 6. The V gene's germline CDR1 is SGHTS and CDR2 YDEGEE. This chain uses TRBV5-8 with TRBJ2-7, with 8 bases lining up with TRBD1. Material: peripheral blood. The sequence came from an elderly man with COVID-19, enrolled during active disease. Here the CDR3 reads CASSLQGDLDEQYF. The CDR3 nucleotides are TGTGCCAGCAGCTTACAGGGGGATCTAGACGAGCAGTACTTC.